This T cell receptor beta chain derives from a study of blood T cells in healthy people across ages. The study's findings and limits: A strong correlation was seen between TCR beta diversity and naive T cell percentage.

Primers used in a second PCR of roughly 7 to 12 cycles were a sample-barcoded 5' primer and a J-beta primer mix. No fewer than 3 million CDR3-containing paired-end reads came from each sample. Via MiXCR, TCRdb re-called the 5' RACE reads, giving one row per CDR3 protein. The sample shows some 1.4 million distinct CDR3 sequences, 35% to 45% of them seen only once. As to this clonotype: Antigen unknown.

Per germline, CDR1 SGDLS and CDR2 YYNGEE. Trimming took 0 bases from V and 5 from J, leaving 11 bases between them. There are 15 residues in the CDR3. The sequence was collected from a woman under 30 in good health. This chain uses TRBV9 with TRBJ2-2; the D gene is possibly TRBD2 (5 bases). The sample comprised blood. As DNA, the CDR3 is TGTGCCAGCAGCGTAGAGTTACAGCGGACCGGGGAGCTGTTTTTT. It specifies CASSVELQRTGELFF.